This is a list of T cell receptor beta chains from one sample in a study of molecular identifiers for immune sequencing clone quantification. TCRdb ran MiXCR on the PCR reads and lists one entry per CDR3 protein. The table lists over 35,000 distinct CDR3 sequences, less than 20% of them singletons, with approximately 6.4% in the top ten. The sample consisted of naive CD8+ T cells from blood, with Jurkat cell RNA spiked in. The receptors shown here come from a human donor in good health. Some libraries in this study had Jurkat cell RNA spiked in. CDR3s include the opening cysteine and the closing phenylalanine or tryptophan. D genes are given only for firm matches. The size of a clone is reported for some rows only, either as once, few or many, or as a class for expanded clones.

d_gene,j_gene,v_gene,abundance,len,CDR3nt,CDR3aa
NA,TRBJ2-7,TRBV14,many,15,TGTGCCAGCAGCCTGGGTTCTGGGGCACCGAACGAGCAGTACTTC,CASSLGSGAPNEQYF
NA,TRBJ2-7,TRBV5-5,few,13,TGTGCCAGCAGCTTGCAAAGTCCCTACGAGCAGTACTTC,CASSLQSPYEQYF
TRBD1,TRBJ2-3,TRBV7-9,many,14,TGTGCCAGCAGCCGCCGACAGGGCGCAGTTACGCAGTATTTT,CASSRRQGAVTQYF
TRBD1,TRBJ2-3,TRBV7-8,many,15,TGTGCCAGCAGCTTAGGGGACAGGGCGCCAGATACGCAGTATTTT,CASSLGDRAPDTQYF
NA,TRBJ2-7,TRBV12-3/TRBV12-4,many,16,TGTGCCAGCAGGCGCCCCTCTCCTGTTGATGCCTACGAGCAGTACTTC,CASRRPSPVDAYEQYF
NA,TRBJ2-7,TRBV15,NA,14,TGTGCCACCAGCGGTTCCGGGGCAAGCTACGAGCAGTACTTC,CATSGSGASYEQYF
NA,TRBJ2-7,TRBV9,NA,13,TGTGCCAGCGGGGAAGGCCTCTCCTACGAGCAGTACTTC,CASGEGLSYEQYF
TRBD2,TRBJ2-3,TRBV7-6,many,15,TGTGCCAGCAGCAAGACTAGCGGGTACACAGATACGCAGTATTTT,CASSKTSGYTDTQYF
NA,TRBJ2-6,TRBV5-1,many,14,TGCGCCAGCAGCTTTACGGGAGGGGCCAACGTCCTGACTTTC,CASSFTGGANVLTF
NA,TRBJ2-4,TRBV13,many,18,TGTGCCAGCAGCACCCGCAGGGGAGACGCTCTAGCCAAAAACATTCAGTACTTC,CASSTRRGDALAKNIQYF